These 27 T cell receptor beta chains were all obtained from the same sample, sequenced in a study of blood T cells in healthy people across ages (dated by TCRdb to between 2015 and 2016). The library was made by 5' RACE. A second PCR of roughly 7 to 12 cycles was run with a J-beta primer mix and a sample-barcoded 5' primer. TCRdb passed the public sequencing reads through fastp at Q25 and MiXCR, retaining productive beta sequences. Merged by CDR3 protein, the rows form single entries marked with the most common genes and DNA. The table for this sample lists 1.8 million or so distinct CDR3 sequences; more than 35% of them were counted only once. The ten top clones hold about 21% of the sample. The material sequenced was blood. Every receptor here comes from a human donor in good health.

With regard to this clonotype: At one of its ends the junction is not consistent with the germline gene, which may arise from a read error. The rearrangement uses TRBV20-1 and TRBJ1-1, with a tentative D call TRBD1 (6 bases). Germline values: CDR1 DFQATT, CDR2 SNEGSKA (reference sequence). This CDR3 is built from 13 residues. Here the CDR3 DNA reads TGCAGTGCCAGAGAGAACAGGGACACTGAAGCTTTCTTT. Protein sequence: CSARENRDTEAFF.

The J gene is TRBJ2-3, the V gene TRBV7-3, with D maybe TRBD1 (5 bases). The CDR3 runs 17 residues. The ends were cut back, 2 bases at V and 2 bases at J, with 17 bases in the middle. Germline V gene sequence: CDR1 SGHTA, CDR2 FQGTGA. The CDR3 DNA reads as TGTGCCAGCAGCTTAGAATTGGCGACAGACAACACAGATACGCAGTATTTT. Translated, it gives CASSLELATDNTDTQYF.

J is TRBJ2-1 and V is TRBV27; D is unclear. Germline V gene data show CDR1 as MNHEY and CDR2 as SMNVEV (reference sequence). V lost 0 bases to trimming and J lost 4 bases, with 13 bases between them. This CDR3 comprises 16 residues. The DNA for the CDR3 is TGTGCCAGCAGTTTATCGGCCCCAAACTCTTACAATGAGCAGTTCTTC. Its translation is CASSLSAPNSYNEQFF.

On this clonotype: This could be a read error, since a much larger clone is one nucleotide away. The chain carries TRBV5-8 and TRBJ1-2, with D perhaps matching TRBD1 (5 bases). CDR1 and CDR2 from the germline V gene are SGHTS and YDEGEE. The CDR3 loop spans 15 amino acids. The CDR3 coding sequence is TGTGCCAGCAACTTGGGCAGCGGGGCCTCCTATGGCTACACCTTC. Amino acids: CASNLGSGASYGYTF.

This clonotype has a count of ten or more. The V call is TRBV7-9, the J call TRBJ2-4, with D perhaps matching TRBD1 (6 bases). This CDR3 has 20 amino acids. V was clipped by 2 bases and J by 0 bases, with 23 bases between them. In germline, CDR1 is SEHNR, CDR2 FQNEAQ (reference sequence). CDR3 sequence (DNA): TGTGCCAGCAGCTTATTGCCACAGGGAGTTGGCTTTGGAGCCAAAAACATTCAGTACTTC. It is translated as CASSLLPQGVGFGAKNIQYF.

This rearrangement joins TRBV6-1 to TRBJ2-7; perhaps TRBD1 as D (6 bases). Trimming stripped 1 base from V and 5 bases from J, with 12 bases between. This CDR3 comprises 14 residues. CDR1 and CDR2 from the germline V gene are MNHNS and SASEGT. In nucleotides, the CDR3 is TGTGCCAGCAGTGAAGGGCAGGGGTCCCACGAGCAGTACTTC. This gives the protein CASSEGQGSHEQYF.

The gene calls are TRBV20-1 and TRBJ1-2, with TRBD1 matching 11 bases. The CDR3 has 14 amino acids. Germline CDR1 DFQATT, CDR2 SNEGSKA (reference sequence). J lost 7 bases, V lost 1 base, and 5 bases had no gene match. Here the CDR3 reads CSARVGTGGGGYTF. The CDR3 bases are TGCAGTGCTAGAGTAGGGACAGGGGGTGGTGGCTACACCTTC.

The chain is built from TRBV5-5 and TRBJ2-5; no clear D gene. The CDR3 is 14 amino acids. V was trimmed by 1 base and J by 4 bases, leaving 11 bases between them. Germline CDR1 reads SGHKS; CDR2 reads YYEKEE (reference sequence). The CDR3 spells CASSLLSSLETQYF. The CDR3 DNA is TGTGCCAGCAGCTTGTTGTCTAGTCTAGAGACCCAGTACTTC.

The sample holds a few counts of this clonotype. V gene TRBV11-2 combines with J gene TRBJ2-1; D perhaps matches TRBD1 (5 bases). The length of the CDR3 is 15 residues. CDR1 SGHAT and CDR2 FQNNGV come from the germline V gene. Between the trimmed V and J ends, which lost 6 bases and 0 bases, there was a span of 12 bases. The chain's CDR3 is CASRRQRRSYNEQFF. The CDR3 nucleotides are TGTGCCAGCAGGCGACAGCGACGCTCCTACAATGAGCAGTTCTTC.

Here the CDR3 reads CACMTDRDRLGLFGTDTQYF. The CDR3 coding sequence is TGTGCCTGCATGACCGACAGGGACAGACTGGGATTGTTTGGCACAGATACGCAGTATTTT. The gene calls are TRBV6-2 or TRBV6-3 and TRBJ2-3; TRBD1 matches at 7 bases. Germline values: CDR1 MNHEY, CDR2 SVGEGT. The ends lost 11 bases at V and 1 base at J; junction bases unmatched: 27. This CDR3 comprises 20 residues.

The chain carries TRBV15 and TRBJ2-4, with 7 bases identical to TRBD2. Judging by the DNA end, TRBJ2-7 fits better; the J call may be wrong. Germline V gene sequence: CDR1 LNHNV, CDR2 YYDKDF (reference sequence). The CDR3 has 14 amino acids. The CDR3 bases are TGTGCCACCAGCAGAGATCGGGCGGGGGACGAGCAGTACTTC. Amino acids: CATSRDRAGDEQYF.

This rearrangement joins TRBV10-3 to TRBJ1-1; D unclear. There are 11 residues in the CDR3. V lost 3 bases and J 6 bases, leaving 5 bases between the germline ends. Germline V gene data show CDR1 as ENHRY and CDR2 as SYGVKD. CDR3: CAISESPEAFF. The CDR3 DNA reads TGTGCCATCAGTGAATCTCCTGAAGCTTTCTTT.

CDR3 DNA sequence: TGCGCCAGCAGCTTTGATGGTAGGCACACAGATACGCAGTATTTT. It specifies CASSFDGRHTDTQYF. V is TRBV5-1 and J is TRBJ2-3; D is unclear. Trimming pared 2 bases from V and 2 bases from J, leaving 12 bases between. The CDR3 length is 15 residues. Germline values: CDR1 SGHRS, CDR2 YFSETQ.

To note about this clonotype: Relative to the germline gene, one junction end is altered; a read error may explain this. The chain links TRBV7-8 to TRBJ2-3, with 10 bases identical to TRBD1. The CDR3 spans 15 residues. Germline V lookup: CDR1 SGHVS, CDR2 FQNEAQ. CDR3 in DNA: TGTGCCAACAGCTTGACAGGGGGCGGAGGAGATACGCAGTATTTT. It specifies CANSLTGGGGDTQYF.

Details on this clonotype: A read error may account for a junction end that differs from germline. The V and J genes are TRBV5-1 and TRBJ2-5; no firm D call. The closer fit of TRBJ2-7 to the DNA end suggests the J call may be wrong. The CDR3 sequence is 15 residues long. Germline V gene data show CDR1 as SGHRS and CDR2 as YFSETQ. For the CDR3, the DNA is TGCGCCAGCAGCTTGGATAGGGTGAGCTCCTGCGAGCAGTACTTC. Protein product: CASSLDRVSSCEQYF.

CDR3 coding DNA: TGTGCCAGCAGGCTACACGGAAATGAAAAACTGTTTTTT. Translation: CASRLHGNEKLFF. The chain employs TRBV12-3 or TRBV12-4 and TRBJ1-4; D gene uncertain. Trimming removed 6 bases at V and 5 bases at J, with 10 bases between. The CDR3 is 13 amino acids.

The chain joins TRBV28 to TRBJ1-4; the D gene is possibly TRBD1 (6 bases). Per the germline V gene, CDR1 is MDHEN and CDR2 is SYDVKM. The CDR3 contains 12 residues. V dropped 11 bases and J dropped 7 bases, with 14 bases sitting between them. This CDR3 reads CALLGAGEKLFF. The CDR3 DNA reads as TGTGCCCTTCTGGGGGCCGGTGAAAAACTGTTTTTT.

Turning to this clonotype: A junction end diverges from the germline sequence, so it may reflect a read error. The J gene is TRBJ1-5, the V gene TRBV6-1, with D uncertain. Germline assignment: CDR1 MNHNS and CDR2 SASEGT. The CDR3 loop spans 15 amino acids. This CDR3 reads CANSDGVYSNQPQHF. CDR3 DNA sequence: TGTGCCAACAGTGACGGGGTTTATAGCAATCAGCCCCAGCATTTT.

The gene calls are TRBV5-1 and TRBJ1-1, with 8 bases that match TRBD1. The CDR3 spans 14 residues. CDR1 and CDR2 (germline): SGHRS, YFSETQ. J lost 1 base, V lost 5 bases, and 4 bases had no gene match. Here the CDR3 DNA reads TGCGCCAGCAGGGATCAGGGGGCGAACACTGAAGCTTTCTTT. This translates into CASRDQGANTEAFF.

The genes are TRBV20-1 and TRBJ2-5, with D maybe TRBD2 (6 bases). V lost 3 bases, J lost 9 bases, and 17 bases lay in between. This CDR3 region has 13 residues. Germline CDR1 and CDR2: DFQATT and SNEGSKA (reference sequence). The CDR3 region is CSASFYRGGSQYF. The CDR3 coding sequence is TGCAGTGCTAGCTTTTACCGTGGGGGGTCCCAGTACTTC.

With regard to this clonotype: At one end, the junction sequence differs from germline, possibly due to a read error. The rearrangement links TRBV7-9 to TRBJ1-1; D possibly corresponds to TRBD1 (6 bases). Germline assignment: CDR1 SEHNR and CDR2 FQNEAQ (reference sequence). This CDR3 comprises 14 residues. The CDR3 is CTSSPQDSNTEAFF. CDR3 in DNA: TGTACCAGCAGCCCCCAGGACAGTAACACTGAAGCTTTCTTT.

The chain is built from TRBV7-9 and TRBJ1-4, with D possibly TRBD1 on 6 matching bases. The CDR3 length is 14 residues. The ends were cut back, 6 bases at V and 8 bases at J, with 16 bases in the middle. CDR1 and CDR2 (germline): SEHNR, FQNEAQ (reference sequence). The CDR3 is CASSPLDGGEKLFF. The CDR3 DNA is TGTGCCAGCAGTCCCCTCGATGGGGGCGAAAAACTGTTTTTT.

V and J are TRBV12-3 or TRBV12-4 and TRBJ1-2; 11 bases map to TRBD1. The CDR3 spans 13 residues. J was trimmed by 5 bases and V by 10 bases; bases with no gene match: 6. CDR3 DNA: TGTGCCACTGGACAGGGGGCGTCGTATGGCTACACCTTC. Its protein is CATGQGASYGYTF.

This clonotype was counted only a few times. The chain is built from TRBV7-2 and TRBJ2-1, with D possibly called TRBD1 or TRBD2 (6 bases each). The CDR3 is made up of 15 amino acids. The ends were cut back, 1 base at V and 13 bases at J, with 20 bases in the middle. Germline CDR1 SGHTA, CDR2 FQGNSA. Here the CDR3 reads CASSLVGSEGETQFF. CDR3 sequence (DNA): TGTGCCAGCAGCTTAGTCGGGTCGGAGGGGGAGACCCAGTTCTTC. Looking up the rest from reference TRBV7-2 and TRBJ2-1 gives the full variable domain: GAGVSQSPSNKVTEKGKDVELRCDPISGHTALYWYRQSLGQGLEFLIYFQGNSAPDKSGLPSDRFSAERTGGSVSTLTIQRTQQEDSAVYLCASSLVGSEGETQFFGPGTRLTVL.

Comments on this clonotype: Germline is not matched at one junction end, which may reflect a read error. In nucleotides, the CDR3 is TGCGCCAGCAGCCTTTCCGGGACAGCTAATGAAAAACGGTTTTTT. As protein: CASSLSGTANEKRFF. The J gene is TRBJ1-4, the V gene TRBV5-1, with 7 bases matching TRBD1. The germline V gene encodes CDR1 SGHRS and CDR2 YFSETQ. The CDR3 totals 15 residues. The full variable domain, rest sourced from reference TRBV5-1 and TRBJ1-4, is KAGVTQTPRYLIKTRGQQVTLSCSPISGHRSVSWYQQTPGQGLQFLFEYFSETQRNKGNFPGRFSGRQFSNSRSEMNVSTLELGDSALYLCASSLSGTANEKRFFGSGTQLSVL.

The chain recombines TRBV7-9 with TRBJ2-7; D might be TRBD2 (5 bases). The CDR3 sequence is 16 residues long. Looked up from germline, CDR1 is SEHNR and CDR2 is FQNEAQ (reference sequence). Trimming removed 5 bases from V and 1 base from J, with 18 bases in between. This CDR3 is CASSPGVGPGSYEQYF. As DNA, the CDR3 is TGTGCCAGCAGCCCGGGTGTCGGTCCGGGGTCCTACGAGCAGTACTTC.

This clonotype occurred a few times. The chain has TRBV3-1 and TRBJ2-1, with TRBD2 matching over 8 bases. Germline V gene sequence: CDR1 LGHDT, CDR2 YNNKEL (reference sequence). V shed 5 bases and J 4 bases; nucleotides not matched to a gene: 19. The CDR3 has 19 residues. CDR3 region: CASSSSGGDPRHIYNEQFF. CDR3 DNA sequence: TGTGCCAGCAGCTCCTCGGGAGGGGACCCTCGTCACATTTACAATGAGCAGTTCTTC.